One sample yielded the 7 T cell receptor beta chains listed below, sequenced in a study of PD-1 blockade in classical Hodgkin lymphoma (dated by TCRdb to the early 2020s). The protocol used for the library was the immunoSEQ multiplex PCR assay. TCRdb obtained this table from immuneACCESS and retained in-frame rearrangements with V and J assigned. These tables miss some clones; where compared with another copy, unresolved V genes account for less than half of the shortfall, and the remainder is unexplained. The sample contains about 13,000 clones, approximately 81% of them found a single time. The biggest ten clones account for 16% of the sample. The time point tag for this specimen amounts to: cycle 4 day 1 (C4D1), after 6 weeks of nivolumab. Relapse after autologous stem cell transplantation had occurred in all trial patients, and cohorts A, B and C were distinguished by prior brentuximab vedotin exposure.

The specimen comprised peripheral blood mononuclear cells (PBMCs), sampled before the fourth cycle of nivolumab. Receptors originate from a human donor with classical Hodgkin lymphoma.

This chain joins TRBV4-3 and TRBJ1-2, with 9 bases matching TRBD1. V lost 3 bases, J lost 3 bases, and 5 bases stayed unmatched. There are 15 residues in the CDR3. From germline, CDR1 is LGHNA and CDR2 YSLEER. Here the CDR3 reads CASSQMGQGYYGYTF. CDR3 bases: TGCGCCAGCAGCCAGATGGGACAGGGATACTATGGCTACACCTTC.

This chain joins TRBV13 and TRBJ1-1; 7 bases map to TRBD1. Trimming at V came to 0 bases and at J to 8 bases, leaving 9 bases not matched to a gene. The germline CDR1 and CDR2 sequences are PRHDT and FYEKMQ (reference sequence). The CDR3 length is 15 residues. CDR3 loop: CASSLGRTGATEAFF. CDR3 sequence (DNA): TGTGCCAGCAGCTTAGGGAGAACAGGGGCGACCGAAGCTTTCTTT.

The chain recombines TRBV12-2 with TRBJ2-7; the DNA was not compared with TRBD1, the D call given in the table. TRBV12-2 is recorded as a pseudogene. The CDR3 totals 15 residues. The CDR3 DNA reads TGTGCAAGTCGCTCTGACAGGGCTTATTGTTACGAGCAGTACTTC. Protein: CASRSDRAYCYEQYF.

CDR3 coding DNA: TGTGCCAGCAGCTGGCGCCGGGACAGAAACACCATATATTTT. It is translated as CASSWRRDRNTIYF. The V and J genes are TRBV7-9 and TRBJ1-3; D may be TRBD1 (6 bases). This CDR3 comprises 14 residues. Trimming stripped 4 bases from V and 5 bases from J, with 12 bases between. Germline CDR1 SEHNR, CDR2 FQNEAQ (reference sequence).

The chain uses TRBV28 and TRBJ2-3, with a tentative D call TRBD1 (6 bases). The CDR3 is 16 amino acids. Deletions cut 1 base from V and 0 bases from J, with 11 bases between. Germline assignment: CDR1 MDHEN and CDR2 SYDVKM. Written as DNA, the CDR3 is TGTGCCAGCAGTTTATCAGGGGCCGGAAGCACAGATACGCAGTATTTT. Residues: CASSLSGAGSTDTQYF.

This clone came up a few times. The chain couples TRBV28 to TRBJ1-1; possible D gene TRBD1, 6 bases. Germline CDR1 is MDHEN and CDR2 is SYDVKM. The CDR3 is 14 amino acids. V was pared by 5 bases and J by 5 bases, with 15 bases between. The CDR3 nucleotides read TGTGCCAGCAGTCCCATGTACAGGGCGACTGAAGCTTTCTTT. This encodes CASSPMYRATEAFF.

The J gene is TRBJ1-2, the V gene TRBV4-3; a weak D match, TRBD1 (5 bases). Looked up from germline, CDR1 is LGHNA and CDR2 is YSLEER. The CDR3 has 13 residues. Trimming pared 6 bases from V and 3 bases from J, leaving 11 bases between. The DNA for the CDR3 is TGCGCCAGCAGTCTCAGGGTAGACTATGGCTACACCTTC. Amino acid sequence: CASSLRVDYGYTF.